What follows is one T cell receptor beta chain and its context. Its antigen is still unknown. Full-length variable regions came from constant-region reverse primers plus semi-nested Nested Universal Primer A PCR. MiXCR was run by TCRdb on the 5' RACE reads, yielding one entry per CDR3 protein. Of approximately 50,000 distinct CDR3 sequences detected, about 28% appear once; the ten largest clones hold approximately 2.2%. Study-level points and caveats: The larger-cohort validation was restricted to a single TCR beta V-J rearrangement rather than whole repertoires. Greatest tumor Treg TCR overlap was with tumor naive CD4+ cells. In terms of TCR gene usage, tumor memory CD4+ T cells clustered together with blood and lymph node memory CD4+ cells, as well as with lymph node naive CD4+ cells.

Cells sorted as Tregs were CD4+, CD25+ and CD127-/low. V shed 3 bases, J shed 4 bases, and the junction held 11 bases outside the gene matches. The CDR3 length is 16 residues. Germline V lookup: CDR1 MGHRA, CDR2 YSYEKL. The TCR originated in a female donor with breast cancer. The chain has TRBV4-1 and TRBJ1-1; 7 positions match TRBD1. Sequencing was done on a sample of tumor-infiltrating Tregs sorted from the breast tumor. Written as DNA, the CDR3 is TGCGCCAGCAGCCAGTTGGGGACAGAGGCCCCCACTGAAGCTTTCTTT. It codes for CASSQLGTEAPTEAFF.